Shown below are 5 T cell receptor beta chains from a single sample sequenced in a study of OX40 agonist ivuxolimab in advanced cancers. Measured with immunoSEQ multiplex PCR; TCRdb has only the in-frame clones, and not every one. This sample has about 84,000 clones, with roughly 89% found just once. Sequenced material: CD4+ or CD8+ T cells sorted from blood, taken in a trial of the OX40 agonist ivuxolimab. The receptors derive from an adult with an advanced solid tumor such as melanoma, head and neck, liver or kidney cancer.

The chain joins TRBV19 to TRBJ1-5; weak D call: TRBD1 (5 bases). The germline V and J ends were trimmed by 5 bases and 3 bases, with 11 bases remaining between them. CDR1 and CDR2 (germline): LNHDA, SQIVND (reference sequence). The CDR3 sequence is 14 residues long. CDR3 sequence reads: CASSGSGSNQPQHF. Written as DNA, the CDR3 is TGTGCCAGTAGTGGCTCAGGGTCCAATCAGCCCCAGCATTTT.

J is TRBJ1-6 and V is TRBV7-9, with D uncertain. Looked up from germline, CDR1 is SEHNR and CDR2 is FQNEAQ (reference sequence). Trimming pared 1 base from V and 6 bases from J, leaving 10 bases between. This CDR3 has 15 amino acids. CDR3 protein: CASSLGGGTNSPLHF. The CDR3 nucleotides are TGTGCCAGCAGCTTAGGTGGAGGAACTAATTCACCCCTCCACTTT.

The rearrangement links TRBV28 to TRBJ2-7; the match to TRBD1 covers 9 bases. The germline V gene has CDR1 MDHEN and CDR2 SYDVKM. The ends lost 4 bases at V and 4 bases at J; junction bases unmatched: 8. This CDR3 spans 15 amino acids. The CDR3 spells CASSSPDRGGYEQYF. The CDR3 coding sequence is TGTGCCAGCAGTTCTCCCGACAGGGGGGGGTACGAGCAGTACTTC.

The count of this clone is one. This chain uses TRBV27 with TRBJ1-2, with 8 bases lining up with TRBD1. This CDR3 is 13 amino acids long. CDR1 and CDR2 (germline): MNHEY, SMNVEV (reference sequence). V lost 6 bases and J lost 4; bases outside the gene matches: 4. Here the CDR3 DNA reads TGTGCCAGCAGACTTACAGGGGGCTATGGCTACACCTTC. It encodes CASRLTGGYGYTF.

CDR3 sequence reads: CASTKSNTGELFF. The CDR3 DNA follows: TGTGCCAGCACGAAGTCAAACACCGGGGAGCTGTTTTTT. J is TRBJ2-2 and V is TRBV11-3; D not resolved. Trimming removed 7 bases from V and 2 bases from J, with 8 bases in between. This CDR3 has 13 residues. Germline CDR1 reads SGHNT; CDR2 reads YENEEA.